The rows below give T cell receptor beta chains drawn from one sample of a study of T cells after posttransplantation cyclophosphamide. The table came from immunoSEQ multiplex PCR; TCRdb's copy has only in-frame clones and leaves some out. The sample holds around 17,000 clones; around 94% are singletons and the top ten take more than 0.45%. Source: CD4+ T cells sorted from blood, taken after allogeneic stem cell transplant with posttransplant cyclophosphamide. Receptors were obtained from a male patient in his sixties who received an allogeneic stem cell transplant from a related donor and was CMV-positive. T cells may partly derive from the graft donor. The CDR3 runs from the conserved cysteine through the conserved F or W.

V: TRBV4-1
J: TRBJ1-6
CDR3: CASSQDAGGAGSYNSPLHF

V: TRBV4-1
J: TRBJ2-2
CDR3: CASSPGQGWTGELFF

V: TRBV11-2
J: TRBJ1-3
CDR3: CASSRTGGGNTIYF

V: TRBV5-4
J: TRBJ2-7
CDR3: CASRPSGGYYEQYF

V: TRBV19
J: TRBJ1-5
CDR3: CASSIPSPSNQPQHF

V: TRBV4-1
J: TRBJ2-3
CDR3: CASSRGLGDTQYF

V: TRBV4-1
J: TRBJ1-2
CDR3: CASSQDRHGYTF

V: TRBV10-3
J: TRBJ2-3
CDR3: CAISDGQFTDTQYF

V: TRBV19
J: TRBJ1-2
CDR3: CASSTSGAPTNYGYTF

V: TRBV5-8
J: TRBJ1-6
CDR3: CASSLGGIYNSPLHF

V: TRBV2
J: TRBJ1-1
CDR3: CASSIEGSAGTEAFF

V: TRBV5-5
J: TRBJ1-1
CDR3: CASSLTRGDTEAFF

V: TRBV19
J: TRBJ1-3
CDR3: CASDRGGSGNTIYF

V: TRBV28
J: TRBJ1-2
CDR3: CATAGSAGRLIYGYTF

V: TRBV9
J: TRBJ1-1
CDR3: CASTLTQEDTEAFF

V: TRBV21-1
J: TRBJ1-2
CDR3: CASSKDGCGNYGYTF

V: TRBV29-1
J: TRBJ2-3
CDR3: CSVEDVTGGPRDTQYF

V: TRBV7-8
J: TRBJ2-2
CDR3: CASSFSSGGAQSGELFF

V: TRBV7-2
J: TRBJ2-3
CDR3: CASSPGRGNTDTQYF

V: TRBV7-2
J: TRBJ2-5
CDR3: CASSSGLAGGIPGGTQYF

V: TRBV18
J: TRBJ1-3
CDR3: CASSPQDSSSGNTIYF

V: TRBV5-5
J: TRBJ1-3
CDR3: CASSFLGGSGNTIYF

V: TRBV10-3
J: TRBJ1-2
CDR3: CAISGGTGGGYGYTF

V: TRBV2
J: TRBJ2-2
CDR3: CASSTESVWNTGELFF

V: TRBV19
J: TRBJ2-7
CDR3: CASSIDRQAYEQYF

V: TRBV4-3
J: TRBJ1-2
CDR3: CASSSDRAGRGYTF

V: TRBV4-3
J: TRBJ1-2
CDR3: CASSQDPGGVYGYTF

V: TRBV7-2
J: TRBJ1-2
CDR3: CASSAGTGGNYGYTF

V: TRBV14
J: TRBJ1-3
CDR3: CASSPDYSSGNTIYF

V: TRBV6-1
J: TRBJ1-5
CDR3: CASSSDRVGQPQHF

V: TRBV7-9
J: TRBJ1-2
CDR3: CASSRPTESYGYTF

V: TRBV29-1
J: TRBJ2-6
CDR3: CSVTGQGASGANVLTF

V: TRBV27
J: TRBJ2-2
CDR3: CASSPGGSVTGELFF

V: TRBV7-3
J: TRBJ2-3
CDR3: CASSIQGATDTQYF

V: TRBV6-5
J: TRBJ2-1
CDR3: CASSYSAGDEQFF

V: TRBV5-1
J: TRBJ2-4
CDR3: CASSLDRIQYF

V: TRBV6-5
J: TRBJ2-3
CDR3: CASSYLPSGTTDTQYF

V: TRBV19
J: TRBJ2-1
CDR3: CASSIHGVHEQFF

V: TRBV21-1
J: TRBJ1-1
CDR3: CASSKGQVNTEAFF

V: TRBV5-1
J: TRBJ1-1
CDR3: CASSFRTGALNTEAFF